This is a list of T cell receptor beta chains from one sample in a study of OX40 agonist ivuxolimab in advanced cancers. Generated by immunoSEQ multiplex PCR, the TCRdb table keeps only in-frame clones and is missing some. This sample carries approximately 87,000 clones, around 90% of them seen once, and the ten largest clones take roughly 3.5%. Source: CD4+ or CD8+ T cells sorted from blood, taken in a trial of the OX40 agonist ivuxolimab. Receptor source: an adult with an advanced solid tumor such as melanoma, head and neck, liver or kidney cancer. Both conserved end residues are part of each CDR3. D genes are given only for firm matches. The size entry is marked missing in some rows and otherwise reads once, few, many or a size class.

D: NA; size: NA; V: TRBV9; length: 17; J: TRBJ2-1; CDR3: CASSVGGGTGFYNEQFF; DNA: TGTGCCAGCAGCGTAGGGGGCGGGACCGGGTTCTACAATGAGCAGTTCTTC
D: TRBD1; size: NA; V: TRBV28; length: 16; J: TRBJ2-1; CDR3: CASSFTRGQGPNEQFF; DNA: TGTGCCAGCAGTTTCACCAGGGGACAGGGGCCAAATGAGCAGTTCTTC
D: NA; size: NA; V: TRBV27; length: 14; J: TRBJ1-1; CDR3: CASMVRVGNTEAFF; DNA: TGTGCCAGTATGGTGAGGGTCGGCAACACTGAAGCTTTCTTT
D: TRBD2; size: NA; V: TRBV11-3; length: 16; J: TRBJ2-1; CDR3: CASSQFSSGSYNEQFF; DNA: TGTGCCAGCAGCCAATTCTCTAGCGGCTCCTACAATGAGCAGTTCTTC
D: TRBD2; size: once; V: TRBV27; length: 18; J: TRBJ2-3; CDR3: CASSPRSGTSGGLDTQYF; DNA: TGTGCCAGCAGTCCAAGATCCGGGACTAGCGGGGGATTAGATACGCAGTATTTT
D: NA; size: NA; V: TRBV4-1; length: 15; J: TRBJ1-4; CDR3: CASSQFAGDAEKLFF; DNA: TGCGCCAGCAGCCAATTCGCCGGGGACGCGGAAAAACTGTTTTTT
D: TRBD1; size: NA; V: TRBV6-5; length: 13; J: TRBJ2-5; CDR3: CASGQRQGETQYF; DNA: TGTGCCAGCGGGCAACGACAGGGAGAGACCCAGTACTTC
D: NA; size: NA; V: TRBV30; length: 15; J: TRBJ1-1; CDR3: CAWSVEEWGDTEAFF; DNA: TGTGCCTGGAGTGTAGAGGAGTGGGGGGACACTGAAGCTTTCTTT
D: TRBD2; size: NA; V: TRBV27; length: 16; J: TRBJ2-1; CDR3: CASSLGLAASNNEQFF; DNA: TGTGCCAGCAGTTTGGGACTAGCGGCTTCTAACAATGAGCAGTTCTTC
D: TRBD1; size: NA; V: TRBV27; length: 13; J: TRBJ1-4; CDR3: CATRGAGDEKLFF; DNA: TGTGCCACCAGGGGGGCGGGGGATGAAAAACTGTTTTTT
D: TRBD2; size: NA; V: TRBV5-1; length: 15; J: TRBJ2-3; CDR3: CASSEGLDPTDTQYF; DNA: TGCGCCAGCAGCGAGGGACTAGACCCCACAGATACGCAGTATTTT
D: TRBD2; size: NA; V: TRBV7-3; length: 15; J: TRBJ2-7; CDR3: CASSLGAGGRYEQYF; DNA: TGTGCCAGCAGCTTAGGAGCGGGAGGACGATACGAGCAGTACTTC
D: NA; size: NA; V: TRBV5-1; length: 16; J: TRBJ2-7; CDR3: CASSLSTGTSSYEQYF; DNA: TGCGCCAGCAGCTTGTCAACAGGGACTTCCTCCTACGAGCAGTACTTC
D: TRBD2; size: NA; V: TRBV27; length: 16; J: TRBJ2-2; CDR3: CASSFGGLANTGELFF; DNA: TGTGCCAGCAGTTTTGGAGGACTAGCAAACACCGGGGAGCTGTTTTTT
D: NA; size: NA; V: TRBV4-3; length: 13; J: TRBJ2-3; CDR3: CASSQDVTDTQYF; DNA: TGCGCCAGCAGCCAAGATGTTACGGATACGCAGTATTTT
D: NA; size: NA; V: TRBV30; length: 13; J: TRBJ1-1; CDR3: CAWGRGPNTEAFF; DNA: TGTGCCTGGGGCAGGGGACCGAACACTGAAGCTTTCTTT
D: NA; size: NA; V: TRBV4-3; length: 15; J: TRBJ2-5; CDR3: CASSQSRWGAETQYF; DNA: TGCGCCAGCAGCCAAAGTCGCTGGGGGGCAGAGACCCAGTACTTC
D: NA; size: NA; V: TRBV19; length: 13; J: TRBJ1-2; CDR3: CASSIGGNGGYTF; DNA: TGTGCCAGTAGTATTGGGGGGAACGGTGGCTACACCTTC
D: NA; size: NA; V: TRBV13; length: 14; J: TRBJ2-5; CDR3: CASSLGQGIETQYF; DNA: TGTGCCAGCAGCTTAGGCCAAGGGATTGAGACCCAGTACTTC
D: NA; size: NA; V: TRBV7-9; length: 12; J: TRBJ2-1; CDR3: CASSLELIEQFF; DNA: TGTGCCAGCAGCTTAGAACTAATTGAGCAGTTCTTC
D: TRBD2; size: NA; V: TRBV13; length: 14; J: TRBJ2-1; CDR3: CASGGLAAFNEQFF; DNA: TGTGCCTCGGGGGGACTAGCGGCCTTCAATGAGCAGTTCTTC
D: NA; size: once; V: TRBV4-2; length: 14; J: TRBJ2-2; CDR3: CASSQVQGTGELFF; DNA: TGTGCCAGCAGCCAAGTCCAGGGTACCGGGGAGCTGTTTTTT
D: NA; size: NA; V: TRBV5-1; length: 12; J: TRBJ2-7; CDR3: CASGFGGAEQYF; DNA: TGCGCCTCGGGCTTTGGGGGAGCCGAGCAGTACTTC
D: TRBD1; size: NA; V: TRBV7-8; length: 15; J: TRBJ2-7; CDR3: CASSLYLDRDYEQYF; DNA: TGTGCCAGCAGTCTGTACCTGGACAGGGACTACGAGCAGTACTTC
D: NA; size: NA; V: TRBV5-4; length: 12; J: TRBJ2-7; CDR3: CASSFGFNEQYF; DNA: TGTGCCAGCAGCTTCGGATTTAACGAGCAGTACTTC
D: NA; size: few; V: TRBV30; length: 14; J: TRBJ2-1; CDR3: CAWSTSRIYNEQFF; DNA: TGTGCCTGGAGTACTAGCCGGATCTACAATGAGCAGTTCTTC
D: NA; size: NA; V: TRBV6-1; length: 17; J: TRBJ1-2; CDR3: CASSEEWGRKSNYGYTF; DNA: TGTGCCAGCAGTGAAGAATGGGGACGAAAGAGTAACTATGGCTACACCTTC
D: NA; size: NA; V: TRBV6-5; length: 13; J: TRBJ1-2; CDR3: CASSSIARDGYTF; DNA: TGTGCCAGCAGTTCGATTGCACGGGATGGCTACACCTTC
D: TRBD1; size: once; V: TRBV28; length: 16; J: TRBJ2-3; CDR3: CASSRPGTGRTDTQYF; DNA: TGTGCCAGCAGTCGCCCCGGGACAGGGAGGACAGATACGCAGTATTTT
D: TRBD1; size: NA; V: TRBV19; length: 16; J: TRBJ1-2; CDR3: CASSMIPGGASYGYTF; DNA: TGTGCCAGTAGTATGATCCCAGGGGGAGCAAGCTATGGCTACACCTTC
D: NA; size: NA; V: TRBV7-9; length: 14; J: TRBJ2-1; CDR3: CASSLEGWGNEQFF; DNA: TGTGCCAGCAGCTTAGAGGGCTGGGGCAATGAGCAGTTCTTC
D: TRBD1; size: NA; V: TRBV27; length: 15; J: TRBJ2-1; CDR3: CASSEKDRGLHEQFF; DNA: TGTGCCAGCAGTGAAAAGGACAGGGGGCTGCATGAGCAGTTCTTC
D: NA; size: once; V: TRBV11-2; length: 14; J: TRBJ1-3; CDR3: CASSRGFVGNTIYF; DNA: TGTGCCAGCAGCAGGGGATTTGTTGGAAACACCATATATTTT
D: NA; size: NA; V: TRBV19; length: 15; J: TRBJ1-5; CDR3: CASLGREGWNQPQHF; DNA: TGTGCCAGCCTGGGGAGGGAGGGATGGAATCAGCCCCAGCATTTT
D: TRBD1; size: few; V: TRBV6-5; length: 13; J: TRBJ1-5; CDR3: CASATGFYQPQHF; DNA: TGTGCCTCGGCGACAGGGTTTTATCAGCCCCAGCATTTT
D: NA; size: once; V: TRBV27; length: 14; J: TRBJ1-1; CDR3: CASSVYPSGTEAFF; DNA: TGTGCCAGCAGCGTGTACCCTTCGGGCACTGAAGCTTTCTTT
D: TRBD2; size: NA; V: TRBV27; length: 15; J: TRBJ2-1; CDR3: CASSIIAGLNSQQFF; DNA: TGTGCCAGCAGTATAATAGCGGGACTAAACTCCCAGCAGTTCTTC
D: TRBD1; size: NA; V: TRBV28; length: 13; J: TRBJ1-1; CDR3: CATEDRGLTEAFF; DNA: TGTGCCACCGAGGACAGGGGACTCACTGAAGCTTTCTTT
D: TRBD2; size: NA; V: TRBV9; length: 15; J: TRBJ2-1; CDR3: CASSASGGSYNEQFF; DNA: TGTGCCAGCAGCGCTAGCGGGGGGTCCTACAATGAGCAGTTCTTC